Here is one T cell receptor beta chain with its context. The method was immunoSEQ multiplex PCR; TCRdb's version includes in-frame clones alone and lacks a portion of them. The table shows 230,000 or so clones, with roughly 80% occurring only once. The data belong to a study of blood T cell repertoires in COVID-19. CDR1 and CDR2 from the germline V gene are LNHNV and YYDKDF (reference sequence). This CDR3 spans 16 amino acids. Trimming cost V 4 bases and J 6 bases; bases outside gene matches: 6. The source of this sequence is a human donor in a cohort sampled during active COVID-19. Sample: peripheral blood. The chain has TRBV15 and TRBJ2-1; TRBD2 aligns across 13 bases. The CDR3 region is CATSTRRTSGGNEQFF. CDR3 DNA: TGTGCCACCAGCACGAGGCGGACTAGCGGGGGCAATGAGCAGTTCTTC.